This T cell receptor (beta chain) was identified during a study of blood T cell repertoires in COVID-19. About the research overall: There were acute and convalescent COVID-19 samples, and they came from the United States, Italy and Spain. The analysed material was cDNA or gDNA that came from T cells, B-cell-depleted T cells, or PBMCs.

In the authors' workflow: Quantification of nucleated cells was approximated via reference gene primer amplification. The method was immunoSEQ multiplex PCR; TCRdb's version includes in-frame clones alone and lacks a portion of them. V, J and clone size are those of that table, while D and trimming were read from the DNA. The table records some 250,000 clones, around 84% of them present only once. The germline V and J ends were trimmed by 3 bases and 1 base, with 7 bases remaining between them. Per germline, CDR1 SGHKS and CDR2 YYEKEE (reference sequence). CDR3 length: 13 residues. The source material was peripheral blood. The TCR was taken from a man aged 55 to 70 with acute or convalescent COVID-19. The V gene is TRBV5-5, the J gene TRBJ1-1; D unclear. CDR3 in amino acids: CASSSHTNTEAFF. The CDR3 nucleotides are TGTGCCAGCAGCTCCCACACGAACACTGAAGCTTTCTTT.